This TCR beta chain stems from a study of Ad26.COV2.S vaccination and SARS-CoV-2 variants. Study conclusions and caveats: Breadth measured for non-spike TCRs was similar across vaccine and placebo recipients.

Sequencing was performed with immunoSEQ multiplex PCR; in TCRdb, only in-frame clones are kept and a portion is missing. The data show 360,000 or so clones, around 91% seen once. The treatment is: roughly 19 received Ad26.COV2.S at low or high dose, single or two shots; about 5 received placebo; per-sample allocation not given. Collection of the samples took place on day 63 after the first injection of vaccine or placebo. Aged 18-55 years, donor was enrolled in Boston in 2020. Comments on this clone: The antigen remains undetermined.

The germline V gene encodes CDR1 SGHVS and CDR2 FNYEAQ. V lost 5 bases and J lost 0, with 11 bases in between. This CDR3 spans 15 amino acids. The source was peripheral blood, collected in a trial of Ad26.COV2.S vaccine versus placebo. This chain uses TRBV7-6 with TRBJ1-3; maybe TRBD1 (6 bases). The sequence came from a person aged 18-60 years who received the Ad26.COV2.S COVID-19 vaccine or a placebo. The CDR3 loop reads CASSQGQVSGNTIYF. In DNA form, the CDR3 reads TGTGCCAGCAGCCAGGGGCAGGTCTCTGGAAACACCATATATTTT.